A selection of T cell receptor beta chains follows, all from one sample in a study of T cell responses to AZD1222 COVID-19 vaccine. Repertoires were generated with immunoSEQ multiplex PCR, while TCRdb's copy carries only in-frame clones and drops some. The repertoire consists of over 100,000 clones, with approximately 91% occurring once and the leading ten covering more than 1%. The source was peripheral blood, collected 28 days after the second AZD1222 dose. The receptors here all came from an adult who received the AZD1222 COVID-19 vaccine. CDR3s include the opening cysteine and the closing phenylalanine or tryptophan. D genes are given only for firm matches. Size is stated for part of the rows, as once, few or many counts, or as a class when the clone is expanded.

len	abundance	d_gene	v_gene	j_gene	CDR3nt	CDR3aa
14	.	.	TRBV5-8	TRBJ1-1	TGTGCCAGCAGCCGGGGCTTAGGAGGGACTGAAGCTTTCTTT	CASSRGLGGTEAFF
20	.	.	TRBV5-4	TRBJ2-7	TGTGCCAGCAGCTTGCAAAGTCGAGGCAGGGCGGCAGGGGACACCTACGAGCAGTACTTC	CASSLQSRGRAAGDTYEQYF
11	.	.	TRBV30	TRBJ1-3	TGTGCCTGGAGTGTCGTCAACACCATATATTTT	CAWSVVNTIYF
15	.	TRBD2	TRBV5-4	TRBJ2-3	TGTGCCAGCAGCACCGGACTAGCGGACACAGATACGCAGTATTTT	CASSTGLADTDTQYF
15	.	.	TRBV7-3	TRBJ2-2	TGTGCCAGCAGCTTAGCTGGGGCGGGTACCGGGGAGCTGTTTTTT	CASSLAGAGTGELFF
13	few	.	TRBV6-5	TRBJ1-1	TGTGCCAGCATCGTACAGACGAACACTGAAGCTTTCTTT	CASIVQTNTEAFF
14	.	.	TRBV2	TRBJ1-1	TGTGCCAGCAGTGAAGAACGAGGGGCCGCTGAAGCTTTCTTT	CASSEERGAAEAFF
15	.	TRBD2	TRBV28	TRBJ2-1	TGTGCCAGCAACCTTCGGACTAGCCTGTACAATGAGCAGTTCTTC	CASNLRTSLYNEQFF
16	.	.	TRBV13	TRBJ2-1	TGTGCCAGCAGCTTAGGCATGGGACGGTGGGGGAATGAGCAGTTCTTC	CASSLGMGRWGNEQFF
16	.	.	TRBV25-1	TRBJ2-3	TGTGCCAGCAGTGAAGTCAGGGGACGGGGCACAGATACGCAGTATTTT	CASSEVRGRGTDTQYF
13	.	.	TRBV6-5	TRBJ1-5	TGTGCCAGCAACCAGGGGTCGGGTCAGCCCCAGCATTTT	CASNQGSGQPQHF
16	.	.	TRBV10-3	TRBJ1-3	TGTGCCATCAGTGATGTCCGGGGAGGGTCTGGAAACACCATATATTTT	CAISDVRGGSGNTIYF
13	.	.	TRBV12-3/TRBV12-4	TRBJ2-7	TGTGCCAGCAGTTTGCGGGGCTCCTACGAGCAGTACTTC	CASSLRGSYEQYF
16	.	.	TRBV7-9	TRBJ1-3	TGTGCCAGCAGCTTACCTGTTGGGTTCACTGGAAACACCATATATTTT	CASSLPVGFTGNTIYF
16	few	.	TRBV7-8	TRBJ1-5	TGTGCCAGCAGCTTATCGGCCCGGCTTAGCAATCAGCCCCAGCATTTT	CASSLSARLSNQPQHF
15	.	.	TRBV6-8	TRBJ1-5	TGTGCCAGCAGCCCCCTTAGGAATAGCAATCAGCCCCAGCATTTT	CASSPLRNSNQPQHF
17	.	TRBD1	TRBV7-8	TRBJ1-5	TGTGCCAGCAGCGCGTCGGACAGGGGGGCCTTGGACCAGCCCCAGCATTTT	CASSASDRGALDQPQHF
14	.	.	TRBV6-5	TRBJ1-5	TGTGCCAGCAGGCTCAGGGAACGGTATCAGCCCCAGCATTTT	CASRLRERYQPQHF
15	.	.	TRBV10-1	TRBJ1-4	TGCGCCAGCAGTGATGCGACAGTCCCGAATGAAAAACTGTTTTTT	CASSDATVPNEKLFF
13	.	.	TRBV9	TRBJ1-2	TGTGCCAGCAGCGTGACAGATAACTATGGCTACACCTTC	CASSVTDNYGYTF
13	.	.	TRBV28	TRBJ1-2	TGTGCCAGCAGTTTGGGAGGGGCCTATGGCTACACCTTC	CASSLGGAYGYTF
15	.	.	TRBV5-6	TRBJ1-1	TGTGCCAGCAGCTGGAGGGACGGACTGAACACTGAAGCTTTCTTT	CASSWRDGLNTEAFF
13	.	.	TRBV6-5	TRBJ1-4	TGTGCCAGCAGACGGGCGCCGAATGAAAAACTGTTTTTT	CASRRAPNEKLFF
15	.	TRBD2	TRBV13	TRBJ2-1	TGTGCCAGCAGCCACACTAGCGGCTTCTACAATGAGCAGTTCTTC	CASSHTSGFYNEQFF
17	.	TRBD2	TRBV28	TRBJ2-1	TGTGCCAGCAGATCACTCCGGGGCGGGAGACTCTACAATGAGCAGTTCTTC	CASRSLRGGRLYNEQFF
16	.	TRBD2	TRBV5-4	TRBJ2-1	TGTGCCAGCAGCCGGTGGGTTAGCGGGAAGTTCAATGAGCAGTTCTTC	CASSRWVSGKFNEQFF
17	.	.	TRBV7-9	TRBJ2-5	TGTGCCAGCAGCTTACATTGGGCAGACCGGTACCAAGAGACCCAGTACTTC	CASSLHWADRYQETQYF
13	.	.	TRBV19	TRBJ2-2	TGTGCCAGTAGTTCGCCTTTTGAAGGGAAGCTGTTTTTT	CASSSPFEGKLFF
15	once	.	TRBV9	TRBJ2-7	TGTGCCAGCAGCTCCCCCAGTGCGAGCTCCTACGAGCAGTACTTC	CASSSPSASSYEQYF
13	.	.	TRBV7-9	TRBJ1-1	TGTGCCAGCAGCTTACAAGGGAACACTGAAGCTTTCTTT	CASSLQGNTEAFF
13	few	.	TRBV12-3/TRBV12-4	TRBJ1-5	TGTGCCAGCAGTTTAGCTATGGAACAGCCCCAGCATTTT	CASSLAMEQPQHF